This T cell receptor beta chain is drawn from a study of T cells in Graves' hyperthyroidism and ophthalmopathy. This clonotype was observed a few times. V shed 1 base and J 3 bases; nucleotides not matched to a gene: 11. The CDR3 totals 17 residues. Germline-derived CDR1 and CDR2 are SGHVS and FQNEAQ. The CDR3 regions of TCR beta were amplified from RNA transcripts. With the HTBI primer set, the TCR CDR3 went through a first round of RT-PCR. Each CDR3 protein is one row after TCRdb ran MiXCR on the multiplex PCR reads. Counted here are about 420,000 distinct CDR3 sequences, 15% to 17% occurring once; the ten biggest clones make up 13% to 15%.

The V call is TRBV7-8, the J call TRBJ1-2; 7 positions match TRBD1. This receptor was identified in a woman aged 18 to 35 with Graves' hyperthyroidism. Sequenced material: blood. CDR3 DNA sequence: TGTGCCAGCAGCTTAGTGATGTTGACAGGGAAGGACTATGGCTACACCTTC. The encoded protein is CASSLVMLTGKDYGYTF.